This entry lists 8 T cell receptor beta chains sequenced from one sample in a study of response to subunit inactivated influenza vaccine. Each CDR3 protein is one row after TCRdb ran MiXCR on the RT-PCR reads. The sample includes almost 250,000 distinct CDR3 sequences, 12% of them seen just once. The sample consisted of non-naive T cells sorted from PBMCs, taken less than 15 days before vaccination. These receptors were taken from a man aged 45 to 65 who received an inactivated influenza vaccine.

The chain uses TRBV20-1 and TRBJ2-3; D is perhaps TRBD1 (5 bases). This CDR3 has 14 amino acids. Germline assignment: CDR1 DFQATT and CDR2 SNEGSKA (reference sequence). V gave up 1 base and J gave up 5 bases, with 13 bases separating them. CDR3 DNA: TGCAGTGCTAGAGTGGGCAGGGCCGGAGATACGCAGTATTTT. It specifies CSARVGRAGDTQYF.

This clonotype has a handful of counts. The J gene is TRBJ2-6, the V gene TRBV4-2; 10 bases align to TRBD1. Germline lookup yields CDR1 LGHNA and CDR2 YNFKEQ. The CDR3 totals 18 residues. J was trimmed by 3 bases and V by 1 base; bases with no gene match: 6. CDR3 loop: CASSQAGTGVGGANVLTF. CDR3 coding DNA: TGTGCCAGCAGCCAAGCCGGGACAGGGGTTGGTGGGGCCAACGTCCTGACTTTC.

The V gene is TRBV5-1, the J gene TRBJ2-1; 9 bases agree with TRBD2. The CDR3 is 15 residues long. Looked up from germline, CDR1 is SGHRS and CDR2 is YFSETQ. V shed 4 bases, J shed 3 bases, and the junction held 5 bases outside the gene matches. The CDR3 DNA is TGCGCCAGCAGCGCCTATAGCGGGGGCTACAATGAGCAGTTCTTC. Amino acids: CASSAYSGGYNEQFF.

The chain is built from TRBV20-1 and TRBJ2-7; 12 nucleotides line up with TRBD2. The CDR3 runs 14 residues. CDR1 is DFQATT and CDR2 is SNEGSKA in the germline V gene (reference sequence). J gave up 7 bases and V 4 bases, and 8 bases lay outside the gene matches. CDR3 amino acids: CSAISSGRAGEQYF. In DNA, the CDR3 is TGCAGTGCTATCTCTAGCGGGAGGGCCGGAGAGCAGTACTTC.

This clonotype has just a few counts. The chain couples TRBV11-1 to TRBJ2-1, with D possibly TRBD2 on 6 matching bases. CDR3 length: 15 residues. The V gene lost 1 base and the J gene lost 7 bases, with 14 bases spanning the gap. The germline CDR1 and CDR2 sequences are SGHAT and FQDESV (reference sequence). The DNA for the CDR3 is TGTGCCAGCAGCTTAGATGTCGCTAGCGTTAATGAGCAGTTCTTC. Translation: CASSLDVASVNEQFF.

This clonotype has just a few counts. The chain is built from TRBV20-1 and TRBJ2-3, with TRBD1 identical over 8 bases. The CDR3 loop spans 15 amino acids. The germline CDR1 and CDR2 sequences are DFQATT and SNEGSKA (reference sequence). Trimming cost V 5 bases and J 0 bases; bases outside gene matches: 7. CDR3 DNA sequence: TGCAGTGCTGACGCCAGGGACAGGAGCACAGATACGCAGTATTTT. This encodes CSADARDRSTDTQYF.

This clonotype has a handful of counts. The rearrangement joins TRBV5-4 to TRBJ2-6; 7 bases fit TRBD1. V shed 2 bases and J 0 bases; nucleotides not matched to a gene: 11. Germline CDR1 and CDR2: SGHNT and YYREEE (reference sequence). This CDR3 is 19 amino acids long. CDR3 residues: CASSFKPRRGNSGANVLTF. As DNA, the CDR3 is TGTGCCAGCAGCTTCAAACCGCGCAGGGGGAACTCTGGGGCCAACGTCCTGACTTTC.

This clonotype was counted many times. This chain links TRBV20-1 with TRBJ2-3; 7 bases are a match to TRBD2. CDR3 length: 15 amino acids. With 0 bases clipped from V and 5 bases from J, the junction kept 8 bases outside the gene matches. Germline V lookup: CDR1 DFQATT, CDR2 SNEGSKA (reference sequence). As DNA, the CDR3 is TGCAGTGCTAGAGATCCGTCGGGAGGCGTAGATACGCAGTATTTT. Translated, it gives CSARDPSGGVDTQYF.